One sample yielded the 16 T cell receptor beta chains listed below, sequenced in a study of blood T cell repertoires in COVID-19. Produced via immunoSEQ multiplex PCR; TCRdb's table is partial and in-frame only. The data hold 190,000 or so clones, with approximately 88% observed a single time. Sequences were obtained from PBMCs or T cells enriched from blood (not recorded which). These receptor sequences come from a woman under 30 who had recovered from COVID-19.

This sequence joins TRBV9 and TRBJ2-7; 8 nucleotides match TRBD1. The CDR3 runs to 14 residues. After removal of 0 bases from V and 6 bases from J, the junction contained 5 bases not matched to a gene. Germline CDR1 reads SGDLS; CDR2 reads YYNGEE. The CDR3 sequence: CASSVDQGAGEQYF. In DNA, the CDR3 is TGTGCCAGCAGCGTAGATCAGGGGGCGGGCGAGCAGTACTTC.

The J gene is TRBJ1-1, the V gene TRBV5-4; D may be TRBD1 (6 bases). Germline CDR1 is SGHNT and CDR2 is YYREEE (reference sequence). The CDR3 is made up of 11 amino acids. Trimming removed 3 bases at V and 6 bases at J, with 6 bases between. Here the CDR3 reads CASSYRAEAFF. Written as DNA, the CDR3 is TGTGCCAGCAGCTACAGGGCTGAAGCTTTCTTT. The whole variable domain, filled in from reference TRBV5-4 and TRBJ1-1, reads ETGVTQSPTHLIKTRGQQVTLRCSSQSGHNTVSWYQQALGQGPQFIFQYYREEENGRGNFPPRFSGLQFPNYSSELNVNALELDDSALYLCASSYRAEAFFGQGTRLTVV.

The chain couples TRBV6-6 to TRBJ1-3; TRBD1 is a possible D gene (6 bases). The CDR3 has 15 residues. From germline, CDR1 is MNHNY and CDR2 SVGAGI (reference sequence). V was pared by 2 bases and J by 0 bases, with 8 bases between. The CDR3 here is CASSYTQGSGNTIYF. CDR3 DNA: TGTGCCAGCAGTTACACACAGGGCTCTGGAAACACCATATATTTT.

V and J are TRBV10-2 and TRBJ2-5; a possible D gene is TRBD1 (5 bases). The V gene's germline CDR1 is WSHSY and CDR2 SAAADI. The V gene lost 4 bases and the J gene lost 2 bases, with 8 bases spanning the gap. The CDR3 is 13 residues long. The CDR3 DNA reads TGCGCCAGCAGTGCACAGGTGCAAGAGACCCAGTACTTC. This codes for CASSAQVQETQYF.

The chain carries TRBV19 and TRBJ1-2; D gene ambiguous. The CDR3 consists of 15 residues. The ends were cut back, 3 bases at V and 4 bases at J, with 15 bases in the middle. Germline assignment: CDR1 LNHDA and CDR2 SQIVND (reference sequence). CDR3 protein: CASSIPAGGLYGYTF. The CDR3 coding sequence is TGTGCCAGTAGTATCCCCGCAGGAGGTCTCTATGGCTACACCTTC.

The chain joins TRBV27 to TRBJ1-6, with 8 bases identical to TRBD1. Germline loops: CDR1 MNHEY, CDR2 SMNVEV (reference sequence). The V segment lost 5 bases and the J segment 7 bases; nucleotides outside the gene matches: 10. The CDR3 is 16 amino acids. The CDR3 loop is CASSPDRGSTNSPLHF. The CDR3 coding sequence is TGTGCCAGCAGTCCTGACAGGGGTTCCACGAATTCACCCCTCCACTTT.

The chain is built from TRBV5-5 and TRBJ2-7; TRBD1 agrees at 9 bases. V shed 2 bases, J shed 1 base, and the junction held 4 bases outside the gene matches. Germline CDR1 reads SGHKS; CDR2 reads YYEKEE (reference sequence). The CDR3 runs to 15 residues. The CDR3 loop reads CASSLGQGNSYEQYF. The CDR3 nucleotides are TGTGCCAGCAGCTTAGGACAGGGGAATTCCTACGAGCAGTACTTC.

The chain is built from TRBV30 and TRBJ1-2, with TRBD1 as a possible D gene (6 bases). The CDR3 totals 18 residues. The V and J ends lost 3 bases and 1 base respectively, with 24 bases between them. The germline gives CDR1 GTSNPN, CDR2 SVGIG (reference sequence). This CDR3 reads CAWSKVRDTQNLNYGYTF. CDR3 nucleotides: TGTGCCTGGAGCAAGGTCCGGGACACCCAGAACCTTAACTATGGCTACACCTTC.

This clone was counted a single time. The chain has TRBV28 and TRBJ2-5, with 12 bases aligning to TRBD2. The V and J ends lost 7 bases and 5 bases, in that order; junction bases with no gene match: 20. CDR1 is MDHEN, CDR2 SYDVKM, per germline. This CDR3 is built from 19 residues. The CDR3 here is CASTTGVRTSGNAHETQYF. DNA for the CDR3: TGTGCCAGCACCACCGGGGTCCGGACTAGCGGGAACGCACACGAGACCCAGTACTTC.

V gene TRBV20-1 combines with J gene TRBJ1-5; D is possibly TRBD1 (5 bases). CDR1 is DFQATT and CDR2 is SNEGSKA in the germline V gene (reference sequence). The CDR3 is 14 amino acids. The V end lost 3 bases, the J end lost 5 bases, and 14 bases lay between the germline ends. CDR3 DNA sequence: TGCAGTGCTAGTCGCGGGGGGGTCGATCAGCCCCAGCATTTT. It translates to CSASRGGVDQPQHF.

The CDR3 region has the DNA TGTGCCAGCAGTCCTCGTTGGGGGGGGGACTATGGCTACACCTTC. As protein: CASSPRWGGDYGYTF. V usage is TRBV27 and J usage is TRBJ1-2; D might be TRBD1 (5 bases). The CDR3 is made up of 15 amino acids. V was trimmed by 5 bases and J by 3 bases, leaving 16 bases between them. Germline CDR1 is MNHEY and CDR2 is SMNVEV (reference sequence).

This chain connects TRBV4-1 to TRBJ2-5; 7 bases agree with TRBD2. The CDR3 covers 17 residues. Trimming cost V 1 base and J 1 base; bases outside gene matches: 9. Germline V gene data show CDR1 as MGHRA and CDR2 as YSYEKL. CDR3 nucleotides: TGCGCCAGCAGCCAAGGTGGGGCGGGGGACCTCCAAGAGACCCAGTACTTC. It encodes CASSQGGAGDLQETQYF.

This chain joins TRBV11-2 and TRBJ1-1, with a possible D match to TRBD1 (6 bases). Deletions cut 5 bases from V and 1 base from J, with 14 bases between. Germline V lookup: CDR1 SGHAT, CDR2 FQNNGV. The CDR3 loop spans 15 amino acids. CDR3 sequence: CASSRRPTGNTEAFF. The CDR3 DNA sequence: TGTGCCAGCAGCCGACGCCCGACAGGGAACACTGAAGCTTTCTTT.

The rearrangement links TRBV19 to TRBJ1-2; TRBD1 agrees at 7 bases. The CDR3 sequence is 16 residues long. The germline V gene encodes CDR1 LNHDA and CDR2 SQIVND (reference sequence). The trim removed 4 bases at V and 4 bases at J, leaving 12 bases unmatched. As DNA, the CDR3 is TGTGCCAGTAGTAGCCCAGCAGGGGGTGGACGCTATGGCTACACCTTC. This gives the protein CASSSPAGGGRYGYTF.

The chain joins TRBV5-4 to TRBJ2-1, with 10 bases fitting TRBD2. Trimming cost V 4 bases and J 7 bases; bases outside gene matches: 8. The CDR3 totals 15 residues. Germline V gene lookup returns CDR1 SGHNT and CDR2 YYREEE (reference sequence). In DNA form, the CDR3 reads TGTGCCAGCAGCCCTACTAGCGGGGTCATAAATGAGCAGTTCTTC. Amino acid sequence: CASSPTSGVINEQFF.

This clone appeared a single time. V is TRBV12-5 and J is TRBJ1-1, with D perhaps TRBD1 (6 bases). Trimming took off 6 bases at V and 8 bases at J, with 19 bases between the two ends. The CDR3 is 14 amino acids. Germline V lookup: CDR1 LGHNT, CDR2 FRNRAP. CDR3 in amino acids: CASGPTGTPFEAFF. CDR3 in DNA: TGTGCTAGTGGCCCTACCGGGACACCCTTCGAAGCTTTCTTT.